This TCR beta chain stems from a study of Graves' ophthalmopathy and Graves' hyperthyroidism. Researchers turned away patients with other autoimmune diseases, uncontrolled infections, pregnancy or lactation. This CDR3 spans 14 amino acids. V was shortened by 2 bases and J by 14 bases, with 16 bases between the two germline ends. Per the germline V gene, CDR1 is LNHDA and CDR2 is SQIVND (reference sequence). TCR beta CDR3 regions were amplified from RNA transcripts. HTBI primers primed a first-round RT-PCR, and a second-round multiplex PCR followed. TCRdb reprocessed the multiplex PCR reads via MiXCR and lists one record per CDR3 protein. The sample lists 900,000 to 1,200,000 distinct CDR3 sequences, less than 45% occurring once.

This chain connects TRBV19 to TRBJ1-6, with D possibly TRBD1 on 6 matching bases. Sequenced: peripheral blood or thyroid tissue (not recorded which). The TCR originated in an adult man with Graves' hyperthyroidism. The CDR3 region has the DNA TGTGCCAGTAGTATATGGACAGCGGGTACGACCCTCCACTTT. Translating it yields CASSIWTAGTTLHF.